This T cell receptor (beta chain) emerged from a study of early T cells in non-severe SARS-CoV-2 infection. Study at large: Chains were not paired, and sequencing was done on bulk RNA from unsorted whole blood.

Germline lookup yields CDR1 SGHRS and CDR2 YFSETQ. The germline V and J ends were trimmed by 2 bases and 0 bases, with 14 bases remaining between them. The CDR3 contains 17 residues. This clonotype was seen repeatedly, ten times or more. TCRdb fed the 5' RACE reads into MiXCR, producing one record per CDR3 protein. The sample records approximately 63,000 distinct CDR3 sequences, about 6% being singletons. The receptor comes from an adult who was a healthcare worker with PCR-confirmed SARS-CoV-2 infection or an uninfected control (not recorded which). V and J are TRBV5-1 and TRBJ2-2; D is perhaps TRBD2 (5 bases). This material consisted of whole blood, taken at baseline. The CDR3, as DNA: TGCGCCAGCAGCTTTAATTTGAGGGCTGCGAACACCGGGGAGCTGTTTTTT. It encodes CASSFNLRAANTGELFF.